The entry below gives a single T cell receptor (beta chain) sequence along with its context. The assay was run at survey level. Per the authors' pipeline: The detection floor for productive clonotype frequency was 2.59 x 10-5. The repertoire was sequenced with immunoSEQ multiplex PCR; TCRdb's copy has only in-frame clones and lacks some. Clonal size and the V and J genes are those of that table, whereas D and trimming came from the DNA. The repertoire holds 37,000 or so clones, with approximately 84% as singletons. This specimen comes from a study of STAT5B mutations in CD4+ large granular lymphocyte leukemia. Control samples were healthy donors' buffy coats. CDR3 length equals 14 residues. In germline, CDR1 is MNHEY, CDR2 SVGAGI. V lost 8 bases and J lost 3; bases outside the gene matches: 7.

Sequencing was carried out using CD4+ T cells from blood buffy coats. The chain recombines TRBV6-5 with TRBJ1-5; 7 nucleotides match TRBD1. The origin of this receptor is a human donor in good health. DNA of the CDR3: TGTGCCAGCCATAGGACAGGTAACAATCAGCCCCAGCATTTT. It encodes CASHRTGNNQPQHF.